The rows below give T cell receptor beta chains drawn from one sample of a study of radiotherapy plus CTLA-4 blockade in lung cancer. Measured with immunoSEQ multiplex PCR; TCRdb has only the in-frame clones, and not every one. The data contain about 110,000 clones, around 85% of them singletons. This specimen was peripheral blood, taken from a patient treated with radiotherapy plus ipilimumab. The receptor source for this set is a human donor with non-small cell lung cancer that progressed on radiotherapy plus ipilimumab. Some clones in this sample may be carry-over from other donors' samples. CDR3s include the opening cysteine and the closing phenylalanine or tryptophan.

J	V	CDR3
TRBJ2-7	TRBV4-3	CASSQDGPGQGFFEQYF
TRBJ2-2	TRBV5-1	CASSLGRILAANTGELFF
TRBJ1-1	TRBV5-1	CAPKDPKGVRTEAFF
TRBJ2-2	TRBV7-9	CASSRLGGQRPPTGELFF
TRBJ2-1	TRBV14	CASKTGARNEQFF
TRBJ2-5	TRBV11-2	CASSQRGAQETQYF
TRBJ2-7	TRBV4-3	CASSQAWQGIHEQYF
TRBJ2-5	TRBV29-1	CSVEGRGNKETQYF
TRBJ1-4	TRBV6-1	CASSRRQAYMFF
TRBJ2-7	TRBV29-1	CSVASGVNYEQYF
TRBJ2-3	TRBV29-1	CSVGRGLSTDTQYF
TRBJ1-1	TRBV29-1	CSVEGRYTEAFF
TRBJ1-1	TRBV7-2	CASSLRQGVEAFF
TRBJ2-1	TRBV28	CASSLAGGTWDEQFF
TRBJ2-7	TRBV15	CATSRGQGRPNSYEQYF
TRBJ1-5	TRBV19	CASRLERFQPQHF
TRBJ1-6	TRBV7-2	CASSPLGRALHF